These 19 T cell receptor beta chains were all obtained from the same sample, sequenced in a study of blood T cell repertoires in COVID-19. Data came from immunoSEQ multiplex PCR; TCRdb stores just in-frame clones and leaves some out. The sample contains tens of thousands of clones, about 90% of which appear only once. Sequencing used peripheral blood. Receptors originate from a male donor with acute or convalescent COVID-19.

Only one count was recorded for this clone. This chain connects TRBV5-4 to TRBJ1-2; D unresolved. Trimming took 0 bases from V and 6 from J, leaving 12 bases between them. This CDR3 has 14 residues. Germline-derived CDR1 and CDR2 are SGHNT and YYREEE (reference sequence). The CDR3 loop is CASSLAGGVDGYTF. The CDR3, as DNA: TGTGCCAGCAGCTTGGCAGGTGGTGTGGATGGCTACACCTTC.

The rearrangement joins TRBV19 to TRBJ2-3; TRBD2 matches 10 bases. The V gene's germline CDR1 is LNHDA and CDR2 SQIVND (reference sequence). Losses at the gene ends were 3 bases for V and 10 bases for J; bases not matched to a gene: 13. This CDR3 spans 16 amino acids. The CDR3 nucleotides read TGTGCCAGTAGTATCCCCCTCCAGCGGGGGGGCAGTTCGCAGTATTTT. Protein: CASSIPLQRGGSSQYF.

The chain couples TRBV6-5 to TRBJ2-2, with D possibly matching TRBD1 (6 bases). Trimming left V 6 bases short and J 8 bases short, with 16 bases between. This CDR3 is built from 14 residues. CDR1 and CDR2 (germline): MNHEY, SVGAGI. DNA for the CDR3: TGTGCCAGCAGCGCGCCCAGGGGTAATGGGGAGCTGTTTTTT. Translating gives CASSAPRGNGELFF.

The V and J genes are TRBV2 and TRBJ2-2; 7 nucleotides match TRBD2. V lost 8 bases to trimming and J lost 7 bases; unmatched junction nucleotides: 10. In germline, CDR1 is SNHLY, CDR2 FYNNEI. The CDR3 runs 14 residues. CDR3 region: CASRGLPSGGELFF. Here the CDR3 DNA reads TGTGCCAGCCGGGGACTACCCAGCGGCGGGGAGCTGTTTTTT.

The CDR3 loop reads CASSRDTATNEKLFF. The CDR3 DNA reads as TGCGCCAGCAGTCGGGACACCGCAACTAATGAAAAACTGTTTTTT. The V and J genes are TRBV5-1 and TRBJ1-4, with a tentative D call TRBD1 (6 bases). Trimming took off 5 bases at V and 0 bases at J, with 11 bases between the two ends. Looked up from germline, CDR1 is SGHRS and CDR2 is YFSETQ. This CDR3 is built from 15 residues.

This clone was seen once. The chain recombines TRBV6-6 with TRBJ1-3, with D possibly matching TRBD1 (6 bases). Germline V gene lookup returns CDR1 MNHNY and CDR2 SVGAGI (reference sequence). This CDR3 is built from 15 residues. V dropped 7 bases and J dropped 0 bases, with 13 bases sitting between them. CDR3 region: CASTQQGRSGNTIYF. Written as DNA, the CDR3 is TGTGCCAGCACCCAACAGGGCCGCTCTGGAAACACCATATATTTT.

The V call is TRBV7-9, the J call TRBJ1-6; TRBD1 is a possible D gene (6 bases). Trimming left V 5 bases short and J 10 bases short, with 9 bases between. The CDR3 has 12 residues. CDR1 is SEHNR and CDR2 is FQNEAQ in the germline V gene (reference sequence). The CDR3 sequence: CASSPGVSPLHF. DNA for the CDR3: TGTGCCAGCAGCCCAGGGGTCTCACCCCTCCACTTT.

The chain employs TRBV6-5 and TRBJ1-1; D is ambiguous. This CDR3 has 12 residues. Germline V gene sequence: CDR1 MNHEY, CDR2 SVGAGI. V gave up 7 bases and J gave up 1 base, with 7 bases separating them. CDR3 sequence reads: CASNNRNTEAFF. The DNA of the CDR3 is TGTGCCAGCAATAATCGGAACACTGAAGCTTTCTTT.

The J gene is TRBJ1-1, the V gene TRBV30; TRBD1 matches at 9 bases. The J segment lost 3 bases and the V segment lost 4 bases, leaving 3 bases of the junction unmatched. The germline CDR1 and CDR2 sequences are GTSNPN and SVGIG (reference sequence). The CDR3 consists of 13 residues. DNA of the CDR3: TGTGCCTGGAAGGGGGACAGGGACACTGAAGCTTTCTTT. It yields the protein CAWKGDRDTEAFF.

The chain has TRBV28 and TRBJ1-5, with 11 positions matching TRBD1. The V gene end was trimmed by 3 bases and the J gene end by 9 bases; junction bases not matched to a gene: 7. The germline gives CDR1 MDHEN, CDR2 SYDVKM. This CDR3 region has 15 residues. CDR3 sequence: CASSFPGTGGGPQHF. The CDR3 coding sequence is TGTGCCAGCAGTTTCCCCGGGACAGGGGGAGGGCCCCAGCATTTT.

The chain links TRBV6-1 to TRBJ2-5, with TRBD2 identical over 8 bases. The CDR3 has 15 residues. CDR1 and CDR2 (germline): MNHNS, SASEGT. Trimming at V came to 3 bases and at J to 0 bases, leaving 3 bases not matched to a gene. The CDR3 DNA is TGTGCCAGCAGTGATATAGCGGGGAACCAAGAGACCCAGTACTTC. Translating it yields CASSDIAGNQETQYF.

The chain couples TRBV6-5 to TRBJ1-5, with a tentative D call TRBD1 (5 bases). This CDR3 has 14 amino acids. Germline V gives CDR1 MNHEY, CDR2 SVGAGI. Trimming stripped 7 bases from V and 0 bases from J, with 10 bases between. The CDR3 spells CASTLGGSNQPQHF. In DNA form, the CDR3 reads TGTGCCAGCACCCTCGGGGGTAGCAATCAGCCCCAGCATTTT.

In this sample, this clone turned up once. The V gene is TRBV25-1, the J gene TRBJ1-2; D unclear. Trimming took 5 bases from V and 5 from J, leaving 9 bases between them. Germline assignment: CDR1 MGHDK and CDR2 SYGVNS. This CDR3 is built from 12 residues. CDR3 region: CASSLVGYGYTF. The CDR3 DNA follows: TGTGCCAGCAGTCTGGTCGGGTATGGCTACACCTTC.

The chain combines TRBV20-1 with TRBJ2-4; the match to TRBD1 covers 8 bases. This CDR3 comprises 16 residues. Germline CDR1 DFQATT, CDR2 SNEGSKA (reference sequence). V dropped 3 bases and J dropped 4; count of bases not matched to a gene: 11. The CDR3 DNA sequence: TGCAGTGCTAGTACCCTGTTCGACAGGGGTAAAAACATTCAGTACTTC. Encoded protein: CSASTLFDRGKNIQYF.

This clone was counted only a few times. The chain joins TRBV2 to TRBJ2-7, with TRBD1 matching over 8 bases. Germline assignment: CDR1 SNHLY and CDR2 FYNNEI. Losses at the gene ends were 4 bases for V and 5 bases for J; bases not matched to a gene: 10. This CDR3 has 15 residues. The CDR3 sequence: CASSAWRQGTNEQYF. As DNA, the CDR3 is TGTGCCAGCAGTGCCTGGAGACAGGGGACCAACGAGCAGTACTTC.

The J gene is TRBJ2-2, the V gene TRBV24-1, with 9 positions matching TRBD2. Unmatched junction bases numbered 9, after V lost 8 bases and J lost 6 bases. Germline values: CDR1 KGHDR, CDR2 SFDVKD. The CDR3 runs 15 residues. In nucleotides, the CDR3 is TGTGCCACCAATTTTGGCGGGGGGGACCCCGGGGAGCTGTTTTTT. Protein product: CATNFGGGDPGELFF.

This clone was counted only a few times. Distinct nucleotide sequences in the sample also encode this CDR3. The chain couples TRBV18 to TRBJ1-5, with a tentative D call TRBD1 (6 bases). CDR1 KGHSH and CDR2 LQKENI come from the germline V gene. The CDR3 spans 14 residues. The V end lost 3 bases, the J end lost 3 bases, and 9 bases lay between the germline ends. Here the CDR3 reads CASSPGQSNQPQHF. The CDR3 DNA reads TGTGCCAGCTCACCCGGACAGTCCAATCAGCCCCAGCATTTT.

This clone was seen more than once but under ten times. This chain links TRBV5-1 with TRBJ2-5; D may be TRBD2 (5 bases). Germline V gives CDR1 SGHRS, CDR2 YFSETQ. CDR3 length equals 15 residues. The V and J ends lost 0 bases and 5 bases respectively, with 14 bases between them. The CDR3 loop is CASSLESVAWETQYF. CDR3 coding DNA: TGCGCCAGCAGCTTGGAATCGGTAGCGTGGGAGACCCAGTACTTC.

The chain recombines TRBV2 with TRBJ1-3, with a tentative D call TRBD1 (5 bases). The V and J ends lost 4 bases and 2 bases respectively, with 9 bases between them. CDR3 size: 14 residues. Germline CDR1 SNHLY, CDR2 FYNNEI. CDR3 residues: CASSGGATGNTIYF. In DNA, the CDR3 is TGTGCCAGCAGTGGCGGGGCTACTGGAAACACCATATATTTT.